A single sample gave rise to the 25 T cell receptor beta chains below, sequenced in a study of blood T cell repertoires in COVID-19. Only in-frame clones appear in the TCRdb table, and some are missing; sequencing was by immunoSEQ multiplex PCR. This table holds approximately 300,000 clones, 80% to 90% found once. The sequenced material came from PBMCs or T cells enriched from blood (not recorded which). These receptors were obtained from a woman younger than 35 who had recovered from COVID-19.

The chain is built from TRBV5-1 and TRBJ1-4, with 9 bases lining up with TRBD1. The junction had 5 bases not matched to a gene; V was cut back by 4 bases and J by 4 bases. The CDR3 loop spans 15 amino acids. Germline CDR1 reads SGHRS; CDR2 reads YFSETQ. The CDR3 is CASSLGTGLNEKLFF. CDR3 in DNA: TGCGCCAGCAGCCTAGGGACAGGGCTTAATGAAAAACTGTTTTTT.

The chain couples TRBV23-1 to TRBJ1-1, with 7 positions matching TRBD1. TRBV23-1 is identified as an open reading frame with a role that is uncertain. Trimming removed 3 bases from V and 4 bases from J; junction bases left unmatched: 8. The CDR3 covers 15 residues. CDR3 DNA: TGCGCCAGCAGTCACATGACAGGGTTCCCCACTGAAGCTTTCTTT. Translation gives CASSHMTGFPTEAFF.

This chain joins TRBV12-3 or TRBV12-4 and TRBJ2-7; D call uncertain. This CDR3 region has 12 residues. The V end lost 3 bases, the J end lost 3 bases, and 6 bases lay between the germline ends. For the CDR3, the DNA is TGTGCCAGCAGTTTTGTCAGCTACGAGCAGTACTTC. Protein product: CASSFVSYEQYF.

This chain connects TRBV20-1 to TRBJ2-7, with a weak D call TRBD2 (6 bases). The V end was cut by 5 bases, the J end by 6 bases, with 11 bases between. The germline gives CDR1 DFQATT, CDR2 SNEGSKA (reference sequence). The CDR3 contains 11 residues. CDR3 amino acids: CSAVRRGEQYF. In nucleotides, the CDR3 is TGCAGTGCTGTCCGGAGGGGCGAGCAGTACTTC.

The chain has TRBV3-1 (or the pseudogene TRBV3-2) and TRBJ2-7; TRBD2 is a possible D gene (6 bases). The CDR3 is 15 residues long. The germline CDR1 and CDR2 sequences are LGHDT and YNNKEL (reference sequence). V lost 1 base, J lost 3 bases, and 13 bases lay in between. This CDR3 reads CASSQGGTPLYEQYF. The CDR3 DNA is TGTGCCAGCAGCCAAGGCGGGACTCCCCTCTACGAGCAGTACTTC.

The gene calls are TRBV7-3 and TRBJ2-1; D is ambiguous. CDR1 and CDR2 (germline): SGHTA, FQGTGA. The CDR3 is 12 residues long. The germline V and J ends were trimmed by 4 bases and 5 bases, with 6 bases remaining between them. The CDR3 DNA follows: TGTGCCAGCAGCTCCACAGACAATGAGCAGTTCTTC. Translating it yields CASSSTDNEQFF. The variable domain in full, completed from reference TRBV7-3 and TRBJ2-1, reads GAGVSQTPSNKVTEKGKYVELRCDPISGHTALYWYRQSLGQGPEFLIYFQGTGAADDSGLPNDRFFAVRPEGSVSTLKIQRTERGDSAVYLCASSSTDNEQFFGPGTRLTVL.

V and J are TRBV6-5 and TRBJ2-7; D is undetermined. Trimming pared 2 bases from V and 0 bases from J, leaving 14 bases between. The length of the CDR3 is 16 residues. CDR1 and CDR2 (germline): MNHEY, SVGAGI. The CDR3 here is CASSYGENYNSYEQYF. Written as DNA, the CDR3 is TGTGCCAGCAGTTACGGAGAGAACTACAACTCCTACGAGCAGTACTTC.

This chain connects TRBV3-1 (or the pseudogene TRBV3-2) to TRBJ2-7; maybe TRBD1 (5 bases). Germline V gene sequence: CDR1 LGHDT, CDR2 YNNKEL (reference sequence). CDR3 length equals 19 residues. Trimming removed 3 bases at V and 5 bases at J, with 29 bases between. The CDR3 sequence: CASSQFTSARAKLRDEQYF. As DNA, the CDR3 is TGTGCCAGCAGCCAGTTCACTTCCGCCAGGGCTAAACTTCGGGACGAGCAGTACTTC.

This clone is a singleton in its sample. The chain has TRBV28 and TRBJ1-1, with D possibly matching TRBD1 (6 bases). The V and J ends lost 6 bases and 1 base respectively, with 15 bases between them. The CDR3 covers 15 residues. Per germline, CDR1 MDHEN and CDR2 SYDVKM. The CDR3 here is CASSPRRTENTEAFF. CDR3 nucleotides: TGTGCCAGCAGCCCCCGCCGGACAGAGAACACTGAAGCTTTCTTT.

The chain joins TRBV9 to TRBJ2-1, with D possibly matching TRBD1 (5 bases). V lost 3 bases and J 4 bases, leaving 14 bases between the germline ends. The germline V gene encodes CDR1 SGDLS and CDR2 YYNGEE. The CDR3 covers 15 residues. The CDR3 sequence is CASSAGSPFYNEQFF. CDR3 DNA: TGTGCCAGCAGCGCAGGGTCTCCTTTTTACAATGAGCAGTTCTTC.

This chain uses TRBV6-5 with TRBJ2-5; D is unresolved. From germline, CDR1 is MNHEY and CDR2 SVGAGI. V was trimmed by 2 bases and J by 2 bases, leaving 15 bases between them. The CDR3 runs to 16 residues. CDR3 in amino acids: CASSYGKSEWQETQYF. In nucleotides, the CDR3 is TGTGCCAGCAGTTACGGAAAGTCGGAGTGGCAAGAGACCCAGTACTTC.

Details on this clone: The identical CDR3 is also encoded by other nucleotide sequences in the sample. This chain joins TRBV19 and TRBJ1-1, with TRBD1 as a possible D gene (5 bases). The V gene's germline CDR1 is LNHDA and CDR2 SQIVND (reference sequence). The length of the CDR3 is 14 residues. V lost 2 bases to trimming and J lost 1 base, with 8 bases between them. CDR3 nucleotides: TGTGCCAGTAGTATACAGGGCGCGAACACTGAAGCTTTCTTT. Translating it yields CASSIQGANTEAFF. Looking up the rest from reference TRBV19 and TRBJ1-1 gives the full variable domain: DGGITQSPKYLFRKEGQNVTLSCEQNLNHDAMYWYRQDPGQGLRLIYYSQIVNDFQKGDIAEGYSVSREKKESFPLTVTSAQKNPTAFYLCASSIQGANTEAFFGQGTRLTVV.

The chain joins TRBV5-4 to TRBJ1-1; 8 bases agree with TRBD1. The CDR3 spans 13 residues. Trimming removed 5 bases from V and 4 bases from J; junction bases left unmatched: 4. Germline assignment: CDR1 SGHNT and CDR2 YYREEE (reference sequence). CDR3 DNA: TGTGCCAGCAGTTGGACAGGGAGCACTGAAGCTTTCTTT. Its protein is CASSWTGSTEAFF.

The chain has TRBV19 and TRBJ2-1; TRBD2 matches at 13 bases. Germline V gene data show CDR1 as LNHDA and CDR2 as SQIVND (reference sequence). J lost 3 bases, V lost 4 bases, and 6 bases had no gene match. The CDR3 totals 17 residues. The CDR3 DNA reads as TGTGCCAGTAGTACCAGGACTAGCGGGAGTATCTACAATGAGCAGTTCTTC. Its translation is CASSTRTSGSIYNEQFF.

The V and J genes are TRBV4-1 and TRBJ2-7, with 9 bases matching TRBD1. V trimming: 0 bases; J trimming: 3 bases; junction bases outside the gene matches: 12. CDR1 and CDR2 from the germline V gene are MGHRA and YSYEKL. The CDR3 runs to 18 residues. CDR3 nucleotide sequence: TGCGCCAGCAGCCAAGATGATGATAGGACAGGGGAACTCTACGAGCAGTACTTC. Its translation: CASSQDDDRTGELYEQYF.

This clone was detected only a few times. The chain uses TRBV5-5 and TRBJ2-2; 11 bases agree with TRBD1. With 5 bases clipped from V and 6 bases from J, the junction kept 6 bases outside the gene matches. CDR3 length equals 15 residues. Per germline, CDR1 SGHKS and CDR2 YYEKEE (reference sequence). In DNA form, the CDR3 reads TGTGCCAGCAGGGAGGGGACAGGGGGTCCCGGGGAGCTGTTTTTT. This gives the protein CASREGTGGPGELFF.

In this sample, this clone turned up many times. This rearrangement joins TRBV28 to TRBJ2-7; perhaps TRBD1 as D (6 bases). Germline V gene lookup returns CDR1 MDHEN and CDR2 SYDVKM. Trimming removed 6 bases at V and 7 bases at J, with 19 bases between. The CDR3 covers 14 residues. CDR3 DNA: TGTGCCAGCAGGCTTGCCAGGGGCTTAGGGGAGCAGTACTTC. Its translation is CASRLARGLGEQYF.

In its sample, this clone was seen once. An end of the junction differs from the germline gene, which may be a read error. The chain combines TRBV6-5 with TRBJ1-2, with TRBD1 matching 7 bases. The germline CDR1 and CDR2 sequences are MNHEY and SVGAGI. There are 14 residues in the CDR3. The CDR3 is CASRYLGTVSGYTF. The CDR3 nucleotides are TGTGCCAGCAGGTACTTGGGGACAGTGTCTGGCTACACCTTC.

The gene calls are TRBV5-6 and TRBJ1-5; the match to TRBD1 covers 7 bases. The CDR3 has 18 amino acids. V dropped 1 base and J dropped 3; count of bases not matched to a gene: 13. Germline V CDR1 and CDR2: SGHDT, YYEEEE. CDR3 DNA sequence: TGTGCCAGCAGCTTGAGAATCCGACAGGGAAGTTTCAATCAGCCCCAGCATTTT. Translation: CASSLRIRQGSFNQPQHF.

The V call is TRBV3-1 (or the pseudogene TRBV3-2), the J call TRBJ2-7, with no clear D. CDR1 and CDR2 from the germline V gene are LGHDT and YNNKEL (reference sequence). Between the trimmed V and J ends, which lost 4 bases and 4 bases, there was a span of 8 bases. This CDR3 is built from 12 residues. CDR3 bases: TGTGCCAGCAGCCCCCACGGGTACGAGCAGTACTTC. Translation gives CASSPHGYEQYF.

The chain links TRBV20-1 to TRBJ2-5, with D perhaps TRBD2 (5 bases). The CDR3 is made up of 11 amino acids. Trimming removed 7 bases from V and 3 bases from J, with 9 bases in between. Germline V gene data show CDR1 as DFQATT and CDR2 as SNEGSKA (reference sequence). The CDR3 DNA reads TGCAGTGTGTGGCGGGAAGAGACCCAGTACTTC. The encoded protein is CSVWREETQYF.

The chain recombines TRBV5-1 with TRBJ1-2; TRBD1 aligns across 10 bases. The CDR3 is made up of 15 amino acids. From germline, CDR1 is SGHRS and CDR2 YFSETQ. Trimming at V came to 0 bases and at J to 4 bases, leaving 3 bases not matched to a gene. The CDR3: CASSLDRDRGYGYTF. DNA of the CDR3: TGCGCCAGCAGCTTGGACCGGGACAGGGGCTATGGCTACACCTTC. Full variable domain (rest looked up from reference TRBV5-1 and TRBJ1-2): KAGVTQTPRYLIKTRGQQVTLSCSPISGHRSVSWYQQTPGQGLQFLFEYFSETQRNKGNFPGRFSGRQFSNSRSEMNVSTLELGDSALYLCASSLDRDRGYGYTFGSGTRLTVV.

In DNA form, the CDR3 reads TGTGCCCTTGACTTGGCCAAAAACATTCAGTACTTC. It yields the protein CALDLAKNIQYF. The genes are TRBV30 and TRBJ2-4; D is uncertain. From germline, CDR1 is GTSNPN and CDR2 SVGIG (reference sequence). The CDR3 loop spans 12 amino acids. V was trimmed by 8 bases and J by 1 base, leaving 9 bases between them. The variable domain in full, completed from reference TRBV30 and TRBJ2-4, reads SQTIHQWPATLVQPVGSPLSLECTVEGTSNPNLYWYRQAAGRGLQLLFYSVGIGQISSEVPQNLSASRPQDRQFILSSKKLLLSDSGFYLCALDLAKNIQYFGAGTRLSVL.

The V and J genes are TRBV19 and TRBJ1-1; TRBD1 matches 8 bases. V gave up 7 bases and J gave up 3 bases; unmatched junction bases: 10. The germline V gene encodes CDR1 LNHDA and CDR2 SQIVND (reference sequence). The CDR3 consists of 15 residues. The CDR3 reads CASKETGAADTEAFF. DNA for the CDR3: TGTGCCAGTAAGGAGACAGGGGCGGCGGACACTGAAGCTTTCTTT.

The chain has TRBV7-9 and TRBJ1-1; TRBD1 might be the D (6 bases). Trimming cost V 2 bases and J 5 bases, with 18 bases left between them. This CDR3 region has 16 residues. CDR1 is SEHNR and CDR2 is FQNEAQ in the germline V gene (reference sequence). The CDR3 reads CASSLSQLGARTEAFF. The CDR3 DNA follows: TGTGCCAGCAGCTTATCTCAGTTGGGGGCGCGAACTGAAGCTTTCTTT. Based on the CDR3 plus reference TRBV7-9 and TRBJ1-1, the full variable domain is DTGVSQNPRHKITKRGQNVTFRCDPISEHNRLYWYRQTLGQGPEFLTYFQNEAQLEKSRLLSDRFSAERPKGSFSTLEIQRTEQGDSAMYLCASSLSQLGARTEAFFGQGTRLTVV.